The present T cell receptor (beta chain) was sequenced within a study of T cell clusters in autoimmune cytopenias (dated by TCRdb to about 2019). Study-wide context: The median TRB sequencing depth was approximately 50,000 reads per sample, and the median number of distinct TRB clonotypes was a few thousand per sample. Peripheral blood TRB and IGH repertoires were sequenced in autoimmune cytopenia patients at active disease and during treatment follow-up, alongside healthy, CLL and autoimmune hepatitis controls. The goal of the study was to find out whether patients with autoimmune cytopenia have a disease-specific immune repertoire signature that could be used as a blood-based biomarker.

Per sample, 250 ng of peripheral blood genomic DNA, 30,000 to 40,000 genome equivalents, was used for TRB amplification. Measured from the cysteine to the phenylalanine, the CDR3 is 16 residues long. DNA is not recorded here. The CDR1 and CDR2 encoded by the germline V gene (reference sequence) are SGHNT and YYREEE. Overall study outcomes, separate from this receptor: Shifts in the TRB repertoire, including less even repertoires in secondary cytopenia and CLL, were mostly a reflection of lymphoma bias and not of autoimmunity. A lack of physiological T cell clusters in primary autoimmune cytopenia patients was suggested by GLIPH, as 51 clusters were found to be exclusive to healthy donors versus about 16 exclusive to patients. The T cell clusters were only ever defined in silico, so experimental validation of their functional role was still needed. In the comparison of secondary cytopenia with CLL, no cluster-lack signature showed up, apparently because the dominant lymphoma-associated repertoire masked the signature. Healthy donors had almost three times as many exclusive TRB clusters as active autoimmune hepatitis patients, a finding consistent with an autoimmunity-wide signature.

No count is given, but going by its frequency this clonotype is medium-sized (0.01 to 0.1%). Its antigen remains unidentified. TRB rearrangements were amplified by multiplex PCR using a touch-down protocol with TRB-A and TRB-B primer pools mixed in one tube. Illumina adapters and sample indices were added to the amplicons through two consecutive PCR reactions using Phusion HS II polymerase. Amplicons were gel-purified with the NucleoSpin Gel and PCR Clean-up kit, then quantified by Qubit and quality-checked on an Agilent 2100 Bioanalyzer. Sequencing of the libraries was done on an Illumina MiSeq with 600-cycle, single-indexed, paired-end runs. Processing in the source paper ran as follows. MiXCR version 2.1.12 with the default MiXCR reference library was used to align and assemble TRB reads. Each unique CDR3 nucleotide sequence defined a clone, and only productive sequences with at least two reads were analysed. To assess repertoire diversity, an R script computed alpha-parameterized diversity profiles (alpha 0 to 5), which included the Shannon (alpha 1) and Simpson (alpha 2) indices. The tcR package was used to compute combinatorial TRB VJ usage, which was then compared between cohorts by principal component analysis with ade4. TCRbeta CDR3s were clustered with GLIPH on cohort pairs matched by age and read depth, and cluster frequencies were compared by Wilcoxon test. TCRdb reprocessed the sequencing reads and holds a single record per CDR3 protein sequence, with no DNA. The V and J calls and clone size are TCRdb's, not the authors'. Per the sample table, the count is thousands of distinct CDR3 sequences. The ten largest clonotypes hold about 9.3% of the sample.

The clonotype comes from a human donor with an autoimmune cytopenia or autoimmune hepatitis (not recorded which). Sequencing was done on a sample of peripheral blood. The rearrangement joined TRBV5-4 to TRBJ2-3; TCRdb proposes TRBD1, but this gene call is untestable without DNA. The CDR3 is CASSPNWDRVSDTQYF.